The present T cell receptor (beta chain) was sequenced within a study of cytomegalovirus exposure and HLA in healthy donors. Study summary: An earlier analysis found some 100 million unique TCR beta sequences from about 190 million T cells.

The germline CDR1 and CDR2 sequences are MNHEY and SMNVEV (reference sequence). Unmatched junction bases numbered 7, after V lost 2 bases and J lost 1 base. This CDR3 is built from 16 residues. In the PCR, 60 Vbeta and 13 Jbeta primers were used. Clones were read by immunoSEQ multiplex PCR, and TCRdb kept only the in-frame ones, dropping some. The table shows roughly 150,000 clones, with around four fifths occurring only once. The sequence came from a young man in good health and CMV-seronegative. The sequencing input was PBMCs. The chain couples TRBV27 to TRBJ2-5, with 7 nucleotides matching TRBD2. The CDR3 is CASSLRWGGGQETQYF. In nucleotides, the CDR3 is TGTGCCAGCAGTTTAAGGTGGGGGGGTGGCCAAGAGACCCAGTACTTC.